The rows below give T cell receptor beta chains drawn from one sample of a study of cytomegalovirus exposure and HLA in healthy donors. Data came from immunoSEQ multiplex PCR; TCRdb stores just in-frame clones and leaves some out. The sample holds tens of thousands of clones; roughly 79% are singletons and the top ten take around 1.9%. The sequenced sample was PBMCs. These receptors were collected from a woman aged 25-40 years in good health and CMV-seronegative. Each CDR3 is given with its conserved first and last residue. D genes are given only for firm matches. A clone size is listed for some rows: how often the clone was seen (once, few, many), or a class if it is expanded.

cdr3_nt: TGTGCCAGCAGCGAGGGAAGCACAGATACGCAGTATTTT
cdr3_aa: CASSEGSTDTQYF
j_call: TRBJ2-3
clone_size: NA
v_call: TRBV11-3
d_call: NA

cdr3_nt: TGTGCCATCTGGCGGGAGGGGAGCACAGATACGCAGTATTTT
cdr3_aa: CAIWREGSTDTQYF
j_call: TRBJ2-3
clone_size: NA
v_call: TRBV10-3
d_call: TRBD2

cdr3_nt: TGCGCCAGCAGCGATATCCAGGGAGGGAACACTGAAGCTTTCTTT
cdr3_aa: CASSDIQGGNTEAFF
j_call: TRBJ1-1
clone_size: NA
v_call: TRBV5-1
d_call: NA

cdr3_nt: TGTGCCTCCTCCCCCTGGGACAACGACAAAAACATTCAGTACTTC
cdr3_aa: CASSPWDNDKNIQYF
j_call: TRBJ2-4
clone_size: NA
v_call: TRBV19
d_call: NA

cdr3_nt: TGTGCCAGCTTGGAGAGGGACAGGGTGTATGTGGCCATTTCCTACGAGCAGTACTTC
cdr3_aa: CASLERDRVYVAISYEQYF
j_call: TRBJ2-7
clone_size: NA
v_call: TRBV11-3
d_call: TRBD1

cdr3_nt: TGTGCCAGCAGCCCTAACCCCGGGACTCCGGGAACATCCACCATATATTTT
cdr3_aa: CASSPNPGTPGTSTIYF
j_call: TRBJ1-3
clone_size: NA
v_call: TRBV4-2
d_call: NA

cdr3_nt: TGTGCCCGAAGGGGGGCAGGGGGGCTGGAGGAGCAGTACTTC
cdr3_aa: CARRGAGGLEEQYF
j_call: TRBJ2-7
clone_size: NA
v_call: TRBV5-3
d_call: NA

cdr3_nt: TGTGCCAGCCGTCTGGGGCCAGGGTCCTACGAGCAGTACTTC
cdr3_aa: CASRLGPGSYEQYF
j_call: TRBJ2-7
clone_size: NA
v_call: TRBV28
d_call: NA

cdr3_nt: TGTGCCAGCAGCTTGGATTCCAGGGAAGTGGAGCAGTACTTC
cdr3_aa: CASSLDSREVEQYF
j_call: TRBJ2-7
clone_size: NA
v_call: TRBV5-4
d_call: NA

cdr3_nt: TGCGCCAGCAGCTTGGCCCGGACTAGCGGCTACACCGGGGAGCTGTTTTTT
cdr3_aa: CASSLARTSGYTGELFF
j_call: TRBJ2-2
clone_size: once
v_call: TRBV5-1
d_call: TRBD2

cdr3_nt: TGTGCCAGCAGTCGATCGGACAGGGGGCCGGAGACCCAGTACTTC
cdr3_aa: CASSRSDRGPETQYF
j_call: TRBJ2-5
clone_size: NA
v_call: TRBV27
d_call: TRBD1

cdr3_nt: TGTGCCAGCAACCCAGCGGGGGCAGGCCATGAGCAGTTCTTC
cdr3_aa: CASNPAGAGHEQFF
j_call: TRBJ2-1
clone_size: NA
v_call: TRBV6-5
d_call: TRBD2

cdr3_nt: TGTGCCAGCAGTCTCCTGGGACAGGGTGGTGGAGAGCAGTACTTC
cdr3_aa: CASSLLGQGGGEQYF
j_call: TRBJ2-5
clone_size: NA
v_call: TRBV28
d_call: TRBD1

cdr3_nt: TGTGCCAGTAGGATACCCGGGACTGCGGGCGAAAAACTGTTTTTT
cdr3_aa: CASRIPGTAGEKLFF
j_call: TRBJ1-4
clone_size: NA
v_call: TRBV19
d_call: NA

cdr3_nt: TGTGCCAGCAGTTACTCGTCGGTGAACACTGAAGCTTTCTTT
cdr3_aa: CASSYSSVNTEAFF
j_call: TRBJ1-1
clone_size: NA
v_call: TRBV6-6
d_call: NA

cdr3_nt: TGTGCCAGCTCACTGGCGGTGGATACGCAGTATTTT
cdr3_aa: CASSLAVDTQYF
j_call: TRBJ2-3
clone_size: NA
v_call: TRBV18
d_call: NA

cdr3_nt: TGTGCCAGTAGTATTGGAGGGACCAATGAGCAGTTCTTC
cdr3_aa: CASSIGGTNEQFF
j_call: TRBJ2-1
clone_size: NA
v_call: TRBV19
d_call: NA

cdr3_nt: TGTGCCAGCAGTACCGGGACAGGGGTGACGAACACTGAAGCTTTCTTT
cdr3_aa: CASSTGTGVTNTEAFF
j_call: TRBJ1-1
clone_size: NA
v_call: TRBV2
d_call: TRBD1

cdr3_nt: TGCAGCGTTCCACCGGGACAGGGAGCTTTCTTT
cdr3_aa: CSVPPGQGAFF
j_call: TRBJ1-1
clone_size: NA
v_call: TRBV29-1
d_call: TRBD1

cdr3_nt: TGTGCCAGCTCCCCGACGGCAGGCGAACAAGAGACCCAGTACTTC
cdr3_aa: CASSPTAGEQETQYF
j_call: TRBJ2-5
clone_size: NA
v_call: TRBV18
d_call: NA

cdr3_nt: TGTGCCAGCAGCCCCCGCCGGTCGACTAGCGGGAGTGCCTACGAGCAGTACTTC
cdr3_aa: CASSPRRSTSGSAYEQYF
j_call: TRBJ2-7
clone_size: NA
v_call: TRBV7-9
d_call: TRBD2

cdr3_nt: TGTGCCAGCAGTTTGTGGGGCTCTACTAATGAAAAACTGTTTTTT
cdr3_aa: CASSLWGSTNEKLFF
j_call: TRBJ1-4
clone_size: NA
v_call: TRBV6-1
d_call: NA

cdr3_nt: TGTGCCAGCAGCTTAAGGGGAGGGGGCTATGGCTACACCTTC
cdr3_aa: CASSLRGGGYGYTF
j_call: TRBJ1-2
clone_size: NA
v_call: TRBV5-4
d_call: NA

cdr3_nt: TGTGCCATCAGTGAGTCGACTCCAGCGGGAGGGTACAATGAGCAGTTCTTC
cdr3_aa: CAISESTPAGGYNEQFF
j_call: TRBJ2-1
clone_size: NA
v_call: TRBV10-3
d_call: TRBD2

cdr3_nt: TGTGCCAGCAGCACCGTTCGGGGGGTCACGGACACCATATATTTT
cdr3_aa: CASSTVRGVTDTIYF
j_call: TRBJ1-3
clone_size: NA
v_call: TRBV5-6
d_call: NA

cdr3_nt: TGTGCCAGCAGTCAGGGGGACCGATACGAGCAGTACTTC
cdr3_aa: CASSQGDRYEQYF
j_call: TRBJ2-7
clone_size: NA
v_call: TRBV28
d_call: TRBD1

cdr3_nt: TGTGCCATCAGTGGAGCCGTGGACAGGGGGCCTACAGATACGCAGTATTTT
cdr3_aa: CAISGAVDRGPTDTQYF
j_call: TRBJ2-3
clone_size: NA
v_call: TRBV10-3
d_call: TRBD1

cdr3_nt: TGTTCCAGCGTAAACTACGAGCAGTACTTC
cdr3_aa: CSSVNYEQYF
j_call: TRBJ2-7
clone_size: once
v_call: TRBV7-9
d_call: NA

cdr3_nt: TGTGCCAGCAGCTTAGCACAGGGGGCCAAAGATACGCAGTATTTT
cdr3_aa: CASSLAQGAKDTQYF
j_call: TRBJ2-3
clone_size: NA
v_call: TRBV7-6
d_call: TRBD1

cdr3_nt: TGTGCCAGCAGCTTAGAGCGGGTTGCCTCCTACGAGCAGTACTTC
cdr3_aa: CASSLERVASYEQYF
j_call: TRBJ2-7
clone_size: NA
v_call: TRBV7-6
d_call: NA

cdr3_nt: TGTGCCAGCAGCTTGGGGGGATTGAACACTGAAGCTTTCTTT
cdr3_aa: CASSLGGLNTEAFF
j_call: TRBJ1-1
clone_size: NA
v_call: TRBV7-6
d_call: NA

cdr3_nt: TGTGCCTGGAGTGTAGTTTCAGGGACACAGCAGTACTTC
cdr3_aa: CAWSVVSGTQQYF
j_call: TRBJ2-7
clone_size: NA
v_call: TRBV30
d_call: NA

cdr3_nt: TGCGCCAGCAGCCTTACAATGATGAACACTGAAGCTTTCTTT
cdr3_aa: CASSLTMMNTEAFF
j_call: TRBJ1-1
clone_size: NA
v_call: TRBV5-1
d_call: NA

cdr3_nt: TGCGCCAGCAGCTTGACAGGAAAGACGAACACCGGGGAGCTGTTTTTT
cdr3_aa: CASSLTGKTNTGELFF
j_call: TRBJ2-2
clone_size: NA
v_call: TRBV5-1
d_call: NA

cdr3_nt: TGTGCCAGCAGTGTGAGGGCCTACAATGAGCAGTTCTTC
cdr3_aa: CASSVRAYNEQFF
j_call: TRBJ2-1
clone_size: NA
v_call: TRBV2
d_call: NA

cdr3_nt: TGTGCCAGCAGTTACCCCCGGGACAGGGGCGCCGAGCAGTACTTC
cdr3_aa: CASSYPRDRGAEQYF
j_call: TRBJ2-7
clone_size: once
v_call: TRBV6-5
d_call: TRBD1

cdr3_nt: TGTTCCAGCAGCTTAACGGTTGGCGGTAGCACAGATACGCAGTATTTT
cdr3_aa: CSSSLTVGGSTDTQYF
j_call: TRBJ2-3
clone_size: NA
v_call: TRBV7-9
d_call: NA

cdr3_nt: TGTGCCAGTAGTATAGATCCGGGTTCCTACGAGCAGTACTTC
cdr3_aa: CASSIDPGSYEQYF
j_call: TRBJ2-7
clone_size: NA
v_call: TRBV19
d_call: NA

cdr3_nt: TGTGCCACCAGCAGAGATGGAGGACAGCCCCAGCATTTT
cdr3_aa: CATSRDGGQPQHF
j_call: TRBJ1-5
clone_size: NA
v_call: TRBV15
d_call: NA

cdr3_nt: TGTGCCAGTAGTACGCTCCTCGGACAGGGTAAGGGCAATGAGCAGTTCTTC
cdr3_aa: CASSTLLGQGKGNEQFF
j_call: TRBJ2-1
clone_size: NA
v_call: TRBV19
d_call: TRBD1

cdr3_nt: TGCGCCAGCAGCCAAGATCTGCCTAGCGGGTCAAACGGGGAGCTGTTTTTT
cdr3_aa: CASSQDLPSGSNGELFF
j_call: TRBJ2-2
clone_size: once
v_call: TRBV4-3
d_call: TRBD2

cdr3_nt: TGTGCCGGGACCCCTAGCGGGAGGGCCGGTGAGCAGTTCTTC
cdr3_aa: CAGTPSGRAGEQFF
j_call: TRBJ2-1
clone_size: NA
v_call: TRBV30
d_call: TRBD2

cdr3_nt: TGTGCCAGCAGCTTTGCGGGCGAGCAGTACTTC
cdr3_aa: CASSFAGEQYF
j_call: TRBJ2-7
clone_size: NA
v_call: TRBV11-2
d_call: NA

cdr3_nt: TGTGCCAGCAGCTTGGTAGTAGGGGACAGGGGATACAATGAGCAGTTCTTC
cdr3_aa: CASSLVVGDRGYNEQFF
j_call: TRBJ2-1
clone_size: NA
v_call: TRBV7-3
d_call: TRBD1

cdr3_nt: TGTGCCAGCAGCCCATGGGGGGGGCGAAGTAACTATGGCTACACCTTC
cdr3_aa: CASSPWGGRSNYGYTF
j_call: TRBJ1-2
clone_size: NA
v_call: TRBV28
d_call: NA

cdr3_nt: TGTGCCAGTAGTACCCCAATGATCGACAAGCTGAAAGCTTTCTTT
cdr3_aa: CASSTPMIDKLKAFF
j_call: TRBJ1-1
clone_size: few
v_call: TRBV19
d_call: NA

cdr3_nt: TGTGCCAGCAGCTTAGGTCGGGACAGGGGTCGAGAGACCCAGTACTTC
cdr3_aa: CASSLGRDRGRETQYF
j_call: TRBJ2-5
clone_size: NA
v_call: TRBV7-3
d_call: TRBD1

cdr3_nt: TGTGCCAGCTCAGTACAGGGTGGCTACGAGCAGTACTTC
cdr3_aa: CASSVQGGYEQYF
j_call: TRBJ2-7
clone_size: NA
v_call: TRBV18
d_call: NA

cdr3_nt: TGTGCCAGCCGCACAGCTAGCAGCAATACAGATACGCAGTATTTT
cdr3_aa: CASRTASSNTDTQYF
j_call: TRBJ2-3
clone_size: NA
v_call: TRBV27
d_call: NA

cdr3_nt: TGTGCCAGCAGTTACATGGAGGACTCACCCCTCCACTTT
cdr3_aa: CASSYMEDSPLHF
j_call: TRBJ1-6
clone_size: medium-sized
v_call: TRBV6-5
d_call: NA

cdr3_nt: TGTGCCAGCAGCTTAAAGCGATCGGGAGGTGAGCAGTTCTTC
cdr3_aa: CASSLKRSGGEQFF
j_call: TRBJ2-1
clone_size: NA
v_call: TRBV7-2
d_call: TRBD2

cdr3_nt: TGCGCCAGCAGCCAACCCACAGGGGAGACTGAAGCTTTCTTT
cdr3_aa: CASSQPTGETEAFF
j_call: TRBJ1-1
clone_size: NA
v_call: TRBV4-3
d_call: TRBD1

cdr3_nt: TGTGCTAGCAGCCCCAGGGCCGAAGAGACCCAGTACTTC
cdr3_aa: CASSPRAEETQYF
j_call: TRBJ2-5
clone_size: once
v_call: TRBV7-7
d_call: NA